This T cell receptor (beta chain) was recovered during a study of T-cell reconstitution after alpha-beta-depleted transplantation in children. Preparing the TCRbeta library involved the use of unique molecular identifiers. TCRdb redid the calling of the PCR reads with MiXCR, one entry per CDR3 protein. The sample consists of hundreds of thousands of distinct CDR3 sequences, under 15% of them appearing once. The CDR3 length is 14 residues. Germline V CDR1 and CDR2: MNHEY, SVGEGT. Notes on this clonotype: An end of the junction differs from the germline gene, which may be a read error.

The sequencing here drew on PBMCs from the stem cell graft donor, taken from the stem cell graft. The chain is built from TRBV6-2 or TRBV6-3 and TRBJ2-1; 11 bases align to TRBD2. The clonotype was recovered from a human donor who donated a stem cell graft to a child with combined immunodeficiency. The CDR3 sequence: CATSSGGANNEQFF. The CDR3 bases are TGTGCCACCAGTAGCGGGGGGGCGAACAATGAGCAGTTCTTC.